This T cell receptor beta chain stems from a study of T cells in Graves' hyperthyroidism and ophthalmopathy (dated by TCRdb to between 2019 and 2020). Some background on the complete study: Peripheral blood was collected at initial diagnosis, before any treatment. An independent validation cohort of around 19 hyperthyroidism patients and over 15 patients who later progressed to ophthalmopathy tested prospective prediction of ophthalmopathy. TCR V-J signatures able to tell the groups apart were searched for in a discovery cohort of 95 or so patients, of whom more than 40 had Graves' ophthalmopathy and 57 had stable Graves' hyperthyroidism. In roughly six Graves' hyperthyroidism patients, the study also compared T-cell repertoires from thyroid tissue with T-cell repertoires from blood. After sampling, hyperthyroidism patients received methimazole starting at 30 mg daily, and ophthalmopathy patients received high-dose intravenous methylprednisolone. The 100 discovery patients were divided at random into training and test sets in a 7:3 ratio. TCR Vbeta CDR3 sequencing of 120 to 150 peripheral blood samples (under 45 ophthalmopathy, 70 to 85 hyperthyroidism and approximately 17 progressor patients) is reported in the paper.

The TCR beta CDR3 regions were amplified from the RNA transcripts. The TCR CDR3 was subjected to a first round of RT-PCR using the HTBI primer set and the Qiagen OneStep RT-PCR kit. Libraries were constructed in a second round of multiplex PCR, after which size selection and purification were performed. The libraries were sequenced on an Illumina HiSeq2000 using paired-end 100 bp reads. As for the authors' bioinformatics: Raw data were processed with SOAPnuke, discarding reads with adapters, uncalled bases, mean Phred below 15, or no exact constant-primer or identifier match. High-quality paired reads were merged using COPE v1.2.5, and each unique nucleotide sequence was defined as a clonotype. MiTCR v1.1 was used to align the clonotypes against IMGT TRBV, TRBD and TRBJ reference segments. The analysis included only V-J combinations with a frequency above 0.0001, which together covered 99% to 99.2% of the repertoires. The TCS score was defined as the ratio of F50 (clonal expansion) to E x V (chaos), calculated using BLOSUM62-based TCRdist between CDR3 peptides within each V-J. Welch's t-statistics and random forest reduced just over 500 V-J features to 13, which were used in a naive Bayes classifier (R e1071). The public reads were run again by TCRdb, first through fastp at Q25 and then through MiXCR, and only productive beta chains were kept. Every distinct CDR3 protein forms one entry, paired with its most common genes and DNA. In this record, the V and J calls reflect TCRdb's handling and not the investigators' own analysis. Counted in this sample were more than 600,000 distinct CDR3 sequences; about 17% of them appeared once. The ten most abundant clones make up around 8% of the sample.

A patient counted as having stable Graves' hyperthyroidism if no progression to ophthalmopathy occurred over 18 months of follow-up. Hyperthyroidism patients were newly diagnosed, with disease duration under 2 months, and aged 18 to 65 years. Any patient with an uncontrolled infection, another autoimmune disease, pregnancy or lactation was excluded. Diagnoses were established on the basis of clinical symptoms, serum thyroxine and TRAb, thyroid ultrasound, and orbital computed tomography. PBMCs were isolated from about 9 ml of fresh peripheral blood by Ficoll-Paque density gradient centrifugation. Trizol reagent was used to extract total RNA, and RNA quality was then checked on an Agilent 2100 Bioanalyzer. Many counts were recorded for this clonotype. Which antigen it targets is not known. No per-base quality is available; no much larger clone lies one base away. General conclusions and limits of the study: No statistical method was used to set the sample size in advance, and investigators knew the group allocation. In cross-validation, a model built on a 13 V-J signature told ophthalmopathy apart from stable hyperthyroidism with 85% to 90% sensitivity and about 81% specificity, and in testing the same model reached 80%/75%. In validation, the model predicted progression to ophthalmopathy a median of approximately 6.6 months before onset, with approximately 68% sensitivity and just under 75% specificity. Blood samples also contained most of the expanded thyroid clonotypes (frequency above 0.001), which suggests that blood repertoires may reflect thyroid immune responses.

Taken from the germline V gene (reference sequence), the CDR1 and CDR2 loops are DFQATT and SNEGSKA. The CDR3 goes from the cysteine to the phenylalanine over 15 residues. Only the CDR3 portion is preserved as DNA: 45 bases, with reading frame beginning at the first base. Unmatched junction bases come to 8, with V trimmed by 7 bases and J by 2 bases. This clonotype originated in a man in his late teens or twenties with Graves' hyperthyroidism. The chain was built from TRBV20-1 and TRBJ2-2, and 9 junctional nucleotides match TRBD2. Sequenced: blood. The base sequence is TGCAGTGTGCCGTCTAGCGGGATTAACACCGGGGAGCTGTTTTTT. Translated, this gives CSVPSSGINTGELFF.